This T cell receptor beta chain was found in a study of blood T cell repertoires in COVID-19. Across the whole study: COVID-19 samples collected from the United States, Italy and Spain covered acute and convalescent phases. Sources were T cells, B-cell-depleted T cells, or PBMCs; the material itself was cDNA or gDNA.

Trimming removed 6 bases from V and 0 bases from J; junction bases left unmatched: 5. The CDR3 has 15 amino acids. The germline CDR1 and CDR2 sequences are SGHTA and FQGNSA. In the original analysis: Estimates of nucleated cell counts were drawn from the amplification of reference gene primers. TCRdb keeps only in-frame clones here, not all; method: immunoSEQ multiplex PCR. That table supplies the V and J calls and clone size; D and trimming were determined from the DNA. The top ten clones hold 4.5% of a sample with some 110,000 clones, around nine tenths of them seen once. The sample comprised peripheral blood. The rearrangement joins TRBV7-2 to TRBJ1-3; 7 nucleotides match TRBD1. This TCR was recovered from a man aged 35-49 years with acute or convalescent COVID-19. CDR3: CASRGGQSSGNTIYF. CDR3 nucleotide sequence: TGTGCCAGCAGGGGGGGACAGAGCTCTGGAAACACCATATATTTT.